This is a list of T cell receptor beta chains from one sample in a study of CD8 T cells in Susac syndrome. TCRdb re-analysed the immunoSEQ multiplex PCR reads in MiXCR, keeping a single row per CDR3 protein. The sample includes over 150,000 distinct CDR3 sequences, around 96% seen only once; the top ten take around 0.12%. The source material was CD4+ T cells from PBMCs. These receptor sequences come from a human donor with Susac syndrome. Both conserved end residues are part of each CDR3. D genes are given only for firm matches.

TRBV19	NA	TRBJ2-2	CATHPSFFGELFF	TGTGCCACCCACCCCTCCTTTTTCGGGGAGCTGTTTTTT
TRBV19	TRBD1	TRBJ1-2	CASSETGGYGYTF	TGTGCCAGTAGTGAGACAGGGGGCTATGGCTACACCTTC
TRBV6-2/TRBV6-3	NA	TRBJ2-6	CASASAGANVLTF	TGTGCCAGCGCTAGCGCTGGGGCCAACGTCCTGACTTTC
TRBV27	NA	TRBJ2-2	CASSATQGGGELFF	TGTGCCAGCAGCGCCACTCAGGGGGGCGGGGAGCTGTTTTTT
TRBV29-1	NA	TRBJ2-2	CSVVAGLTNTGELFF	TGCAGCGTTGTGGCAGGGTTGACGAACACCGGGGAGCTGTTTTTT
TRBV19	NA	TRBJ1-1	CASSIRRGATEAFF	TGTGCCAGTAGTATAAGGAGGGGAGCCACTGAAGCTTTCTTT
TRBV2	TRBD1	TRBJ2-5	CASSGQVRETQYF	TGTGCCAGCTCTGGACAGGTCCGAGAGACCCAGTACTTC
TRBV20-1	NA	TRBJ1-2	CSAPLTPSYNGYTF	TGCAGTGCCCCTCTGACACCTTCCTATAATGGCTACACCTTC
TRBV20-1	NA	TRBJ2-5	CSAGQETQYF	TGCAGTGCTGGTCAAGAGACCCAGTACTTC
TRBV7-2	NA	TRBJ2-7	CASSSTGIAYEQYF	TGTGCCAGCAGCTCGACAGGTATCGCCTACGAGCAGTACTTC